Below are 20 T cell receptor beta chains sequenced from a single sample in a study of cytomegalovirus exposure and HLA in healthy donors. The PCR contained 60 Vbeta and 13 Jbeta primers. Generated by immunoSEQ multiplex PCR, the TCRdb table keeps only in-frame clones and is missing some. This sample has about 150,000 clones, with around 67% found just once. The specimen was PBMCs. Every receptor here comes from a woman under 30 in good health and CMV-seronegative.

This clone has just a few counts. This chain links TRBV15 with TRBJ1-4, with 7 positions matching TRBD1. This CDR3 contains 15 residues. J lost 5 bases, V lost 1 base, and 4 bases had no gene match. Germline V gene sequence: CDR1 LNHNV, CDR2 YYDKDF (reference sequence). CDR3 sequence (DNA): TGTGCCACCAGCAGAGTCGGACAGGAGAATGAAAAACTGTTTTTT. It yields the protein CATSRVGQENEKLFF.

The rearrangement uses TRBV7-9 and TRBJ1-1, with 7 bases lining up with TRBD1. Trimming cost V 1 base and J 8 bases; bases outside gene matches: 4. Germline V lookup: CDR1 SEHNR, CDR2 FQNEAQ (reference sequence). This CDR3 is 13 amino acids long. The CDR3 DNA is TGTGCCAGCAGCTTAGAAGGGGGACAGGAAGCTTTCTTT. It specifies CASSLEGGQEAFF.

J is TRBJ1-2 and V is TRBV6-5; 8 positions match TRBD1. The CDR3 length is 14 residues. Germline trimming cut 6 bases from V and 3 bases from J; bases unmatched to any gene: 6. Germline-derived CDR1 and CDR2 are MNHEY and SVGAGI. Here the CDR3 DNA reads TGTGCCAGCAGGACGGGGACAGGAGACTATGGCTACACCTTC. Its protein product is CASRTGTGDYGYTF.

This clone was seen a few times. Here the CDR3 reads CASSLLVSGSINIQYF. The CDR3 nucleotides are TGTGCCAGCAGCTTATTAGTTAGCGGGAGTATCAACATTCAGTACTTC. The rearrangement links TRBV11-2 to TRBJ2-4; the match to TRBD2 covers 9 bases. The CDR3 runs 16 residues. Germline V CDR1 and CDR2: SGHAT, FQNNGV. V shed 2 bases and J 7 bases; nucleotides not matched to a gene: 9.

CDR3 in DNA: TGCGCCAGCAGCGTCCGGGGGAATCAGCCCCAGCATTTT. Its translation is CASSVRGNQPQHF. The J gene is TRBJ1-5, the V gene TRBV4-1, with a tentative D call TRBD1 (5 bases). The V end was cut by 5 bases, the J end by 4 bases, with 9 bases between. The CDR3 sequence is 13 residues long. In germline, CDR1 is MGHRA, CDR2 YSYEKL.

This clone was detected only once. The CDR3 DNA sequence: TGTGCCAGCAGTTTTCAGGGCAACTCATTGGGAAACACCATATATTTT. Translating gives CASSFQGNSLGNTIYF. The genes are TRBV28 and TRBJ1-3, with D possibly TRBD1 on 5 matching bases. Germline V CDR1 and CDR2: MDHEN, SYDVKM. Trimming left V 3 bases short and J 4 bases short, with 16 bases between. The CDR3 has 16 residues.

A few counts support this clone. This chain joins TRBV7-9 and TRBJ2-1; 8 positions match TRBD2. This CDR3 has 15 amino acids. The J segment lost 5 bases and the V segment lost 4 bases, leaving 7 bases of the junction unmatched. Germline loops: CDR1 SEHNR, CDR2 FQNEAQ (reference sequence). CDR3 in amino acids: CASSSAGGGNNEQFF. CDR3 DNA: TGTGCCAGCAGCTCAGCCGGGGGGGGGAACAATGAGCAGTTCTTC.

The V call is TRBV19, the J call TRBJ2-5, with D hard to call. Deletions cut 6 bases from V and 1 base from J, with 9 bases between. Germline CDR1 reads LNHDA; CDR2 reads SQIVND (reference sequence). The CDR3 runs 13 residues. Here the CDR3 reads CASSKNSQETQYF. As DNA, the CDR3 is TGTGCCAGTAGCAAGAACAGCCAAGAGACCCAGTACTTC.

The gene calls are TRBV29-1 and TRBJ2-3; TRBD2 matches at 10 bases. The CDR3 spans 15 residues. Germline V lookup: CDR1 SQVTM, CDR2 ANQGSEA. Trimming cost V 3 bases and J 2 bases; bases outside gene matches: 5. The CDR3 region is CSVEGTSEDTDTQYF. CDR3 DNA sequence: TGCAGCGTTGAGGGGACTAGCGAGGACACAGATACGCAGTATTTT.

This chain connects TRBV11-2 to TRBJ2-1; 8 bases line up with TRBD2. V lost 5 bases, J lost 8 bases, and 2 bases stayed unmatched. Looked up from germline, CDR1 is SGHAT and CDR2 is FQNNGV. CDR3 length equals 12 residues. In nucleotides, the CDR3 is TGTGCCAGCAGCGCGCGGGGGGATGAGCAGTTCTTC. Translated, it gives CASSARGDEQFF. Supplemented by reference TRBV11-2 and TRBJ2-1, the full variable domain reads EAGVAQSPRYKIIEKRQSVAFWCNPISGHATLYWYQQILGQGPKLLIQFQNNGVVDDSQLPKDRFSAERLKGVDSTLKIQPAKLEDSAVYLCASSARGDEQFFGPGTRLTVL.

This chain links TRBV11-1 with TRBJ2-5; weak D call: TRBD1 (5 bases). The V and J ends lost 4 bases and 5 bases respectively, with 20 bases between them. The CDR3 covers 16 residues. Per the germline V gene, CDR1 is SGHAT and CDR2 is FQDESV (reference sequence). CDR3: CASSSPVQVLGETQYF. CDR3 coding DNA: TGTGCCAGCAGCTCGCCCGTACAGGTTTTGGGGGAGACCCAGTACTTC.

The V and J genes are TRBV7-2 and TRBJ2-2; the D gene is possibly TRBD1 (6 bases). The V and J ends lost 4 bases and 0 bases respectively, with 9 bases between them. The CDR3 length is 15 residues. CDR1 is SGHTA and CDR2 is FQGNSA in the germline V gene. The CDR3 nucleotides read TGTGCCAGCAGCTCGCGACAGGCGAACACCGGGGAGCTGTTTTTT. Residues: CASSSRQANTGELFF.

The chain links TRBV6-1 to TRBJ2-2, with D tentatively TRBD2 (6 bases). This CDR3 is built from 15 residues. V was pared by 6 bases and J by 2 bases, with 13 bases between. The germline V gene has CDR1 MNHNS and CDR2 SASEGT. CDR3 region: CASRSEGPNTGELFF. DNA of the CDR3: TGTGCCAGCAGATCGGAGGGACCAAACACCGGGGAGCTGTTTTTT.

V is TRBV11-3 and J is TRBJ2-2; 9 nucleotides line up with TRBD2. With V trimmed by 8 bases and J by 5 bases, 6 bases remained unmatched. The CDR3 runs 14 residues. CDR1 and CDR2 from the germline V gene are SGHNT and YENEEA. The CDR3 is CASGSGSATGELFF. CDR3 nucleotides: TGTGCCAGCGGTAGCGGGAGTGCAACCGGGGAGCTGTTTTTT.

The chain has TRBV6-6 and TRBJ1-1, with unresolved D. CDR3 length: 13 residues. V dropped 9 bases and J dropped 2 bases, with 13 bases sitting between them. CDR1 is MNHNY, CDR2 SVGAGI, per germline (reference sequence). The CDR3 bases are TGTGCCAGTAGCTCTGTCCCTAACACTGAAGCTTTCTTT. Protein: CASSSVPNTEAFF.

V is TRBV7-8 and J is TRBJ2-1, with D tentatively TRBD2 (6 bases). The ends were cut back, 6 bases at V and 10 bases at J, with 13 bases in the middle. Per the germline V gene, CDR1 is SGHVS and CDR2 is FQNEAQ. The CDR3 contains 12 residues. The CDR3 loop is CASSFAGGEQFF. In DNA form, the CDR3 reads TGTGCCAGCAGTTTCGCCGGAGGGGAGCAGTTCTTC.

The chain recombines TRBV6-1 with TRBJ2-7; the match to TRBD2 covers 8 bases. Trimming removed 0 bases from V and 7 bases from J; junction bases left unmatched: 8. Germline V gene data show CDR1 as MNHNS and CDR2 as SASEGT. This CDR3 has 15 residues. DNA of the CDR3: TGTGCCAGCAGTGAAGCGCTTCCGGGGGGGAGTGAGCAGTACTTC. It encodes CASSEALPGGSEQYF.

CDR3 coding DNA: TGTGCCAGCAGCAGCGAAGGGGGAGGGAATACGCAGTATTTT. Protein product: CASSSEGGGNTQYF. This rearrangement joins TRBV6-4 to TRBJ2-3; D perhaps matches TRBD2 (7 bases). The V end was cut by 6 bases, the J end by 7 bases, with 17 bases between. Looked up from germline, CDR1 is MRHNA and CDR2 is SNTAGT. The CDR3 loop spans 14 amino acids.

This clone appeared a few times. One junction end does not reproduce the germline sequence, and a read error may be involved. The CDR3, as DNA: TGCAGCGGTATCGAGGAGAACCAGTACTTC. Its protein is CSGIEENQYF. The chain has TRBV29-1 and TRBJ2-5; D is unclear. The CDR3 has 10 amino acids. The V gene's germline CDR1 is SQVTM and CDR2 ANQGSEA.

The CDR3 DNA follows: TGTGCCAGCAGCGTACAGGGGTCAGACTACGAGCAGTACTTC. Translated: CASSVQGSDYEQYF. The chain employs TRBV9 and TRBJ2-7; tentative D call: TRBD1 (6 bases). The V end was cut by 1 base, the J end by 3 bases, with 11 bases between. The CDR3 has 14 residues. Germline CDR1 is SGDLS and CDR2 is YYNGEE.